What follows describes a single T cell receptor beta chain. No antigen is known for it. The sample belongs to a study of T-cell reconstitution after alpha-beta-depleted transplantation in children. General study results and limits: The origin of alpha-beta T cells about two months after transplant was reportedly several hundred expanded graft clones. It was surviving recipient T cells and thymic progenitors that gave some patients high TCRbeta diversity at day 60.

Per germline, CDR1 SGHTA and CDR2 FQGTGA. V was shortened by 5 bases and J by 2 bases, with 20 bases between the two germline ends. CDR3 size: 17 residues. Unique molecular identifiers tagged the TCRbeta library. TCRdb re-called the PCR reads through MiXCR, storing one row per CDR3 protein. Among hundreds of thousands of distinct CDR3 sequences, around 15% were seen once, and the ten largest hold about 41%. This specimen consisted of PBMCs, mostly from graft donor cells, obtained 360 days after TCRalphabeta/CD19-depleted stem cell transplant. The V and J genes are TRBV7-3 and TRBJ2-3; D gene uncertain. This TCR came from a male patient aged 2-15 years who had a stem cell transplant for acute lymphoblastic leukemia, so the T cells may come from the graft donor. The DNA of the CDR3 is TGTGCCAGCAGCGTAGGTTTGTCTGGCGGCCTCACAGATACGCAGTATTTT. Its protein is CASSVGLSGGLTDTQYF.